The source of this T cell receptor beta chain is a study of identical twins. The CDR3 sequence is 11 residues long. Between the trimmed V and J ends, which lost 9 bases and 6 bases, there was a span of 8 bases. CDR1 and CDR2 (germline): MNHNS, SASEGT. Overall study findings and caveats: Models predicted less out-of-frame TCR alpha sharing in monozygotic twins than was found. With beta out-of-frame sequences, excess sharing by twins was weaker.

From the 5' RACE reads, TCRdb called clonotypes with MiXCR, one entry per CDR3 protein. The sample holds 200,000 to 300,000 distinct CDR3 sequences; 7% are singletons and the top ten take 3.6%. This clonotype was seen more than once but under ten times. Antigen: not known. These data also featured in a second study, about yellow fever vaccine responses in identical twins.

The specimen was memory (CD45RO+) T cells sorted from blood. The chain is built from TRBV6-1 and TRBJ2-2; D unresolved. The sequence came from a woman under 30 in good health. The CDR3 region has the DNA TGTGCCAGTAACAGCCCCGGGGAGCTGTTTTTT. Translating it yields CASNSPGELFF.